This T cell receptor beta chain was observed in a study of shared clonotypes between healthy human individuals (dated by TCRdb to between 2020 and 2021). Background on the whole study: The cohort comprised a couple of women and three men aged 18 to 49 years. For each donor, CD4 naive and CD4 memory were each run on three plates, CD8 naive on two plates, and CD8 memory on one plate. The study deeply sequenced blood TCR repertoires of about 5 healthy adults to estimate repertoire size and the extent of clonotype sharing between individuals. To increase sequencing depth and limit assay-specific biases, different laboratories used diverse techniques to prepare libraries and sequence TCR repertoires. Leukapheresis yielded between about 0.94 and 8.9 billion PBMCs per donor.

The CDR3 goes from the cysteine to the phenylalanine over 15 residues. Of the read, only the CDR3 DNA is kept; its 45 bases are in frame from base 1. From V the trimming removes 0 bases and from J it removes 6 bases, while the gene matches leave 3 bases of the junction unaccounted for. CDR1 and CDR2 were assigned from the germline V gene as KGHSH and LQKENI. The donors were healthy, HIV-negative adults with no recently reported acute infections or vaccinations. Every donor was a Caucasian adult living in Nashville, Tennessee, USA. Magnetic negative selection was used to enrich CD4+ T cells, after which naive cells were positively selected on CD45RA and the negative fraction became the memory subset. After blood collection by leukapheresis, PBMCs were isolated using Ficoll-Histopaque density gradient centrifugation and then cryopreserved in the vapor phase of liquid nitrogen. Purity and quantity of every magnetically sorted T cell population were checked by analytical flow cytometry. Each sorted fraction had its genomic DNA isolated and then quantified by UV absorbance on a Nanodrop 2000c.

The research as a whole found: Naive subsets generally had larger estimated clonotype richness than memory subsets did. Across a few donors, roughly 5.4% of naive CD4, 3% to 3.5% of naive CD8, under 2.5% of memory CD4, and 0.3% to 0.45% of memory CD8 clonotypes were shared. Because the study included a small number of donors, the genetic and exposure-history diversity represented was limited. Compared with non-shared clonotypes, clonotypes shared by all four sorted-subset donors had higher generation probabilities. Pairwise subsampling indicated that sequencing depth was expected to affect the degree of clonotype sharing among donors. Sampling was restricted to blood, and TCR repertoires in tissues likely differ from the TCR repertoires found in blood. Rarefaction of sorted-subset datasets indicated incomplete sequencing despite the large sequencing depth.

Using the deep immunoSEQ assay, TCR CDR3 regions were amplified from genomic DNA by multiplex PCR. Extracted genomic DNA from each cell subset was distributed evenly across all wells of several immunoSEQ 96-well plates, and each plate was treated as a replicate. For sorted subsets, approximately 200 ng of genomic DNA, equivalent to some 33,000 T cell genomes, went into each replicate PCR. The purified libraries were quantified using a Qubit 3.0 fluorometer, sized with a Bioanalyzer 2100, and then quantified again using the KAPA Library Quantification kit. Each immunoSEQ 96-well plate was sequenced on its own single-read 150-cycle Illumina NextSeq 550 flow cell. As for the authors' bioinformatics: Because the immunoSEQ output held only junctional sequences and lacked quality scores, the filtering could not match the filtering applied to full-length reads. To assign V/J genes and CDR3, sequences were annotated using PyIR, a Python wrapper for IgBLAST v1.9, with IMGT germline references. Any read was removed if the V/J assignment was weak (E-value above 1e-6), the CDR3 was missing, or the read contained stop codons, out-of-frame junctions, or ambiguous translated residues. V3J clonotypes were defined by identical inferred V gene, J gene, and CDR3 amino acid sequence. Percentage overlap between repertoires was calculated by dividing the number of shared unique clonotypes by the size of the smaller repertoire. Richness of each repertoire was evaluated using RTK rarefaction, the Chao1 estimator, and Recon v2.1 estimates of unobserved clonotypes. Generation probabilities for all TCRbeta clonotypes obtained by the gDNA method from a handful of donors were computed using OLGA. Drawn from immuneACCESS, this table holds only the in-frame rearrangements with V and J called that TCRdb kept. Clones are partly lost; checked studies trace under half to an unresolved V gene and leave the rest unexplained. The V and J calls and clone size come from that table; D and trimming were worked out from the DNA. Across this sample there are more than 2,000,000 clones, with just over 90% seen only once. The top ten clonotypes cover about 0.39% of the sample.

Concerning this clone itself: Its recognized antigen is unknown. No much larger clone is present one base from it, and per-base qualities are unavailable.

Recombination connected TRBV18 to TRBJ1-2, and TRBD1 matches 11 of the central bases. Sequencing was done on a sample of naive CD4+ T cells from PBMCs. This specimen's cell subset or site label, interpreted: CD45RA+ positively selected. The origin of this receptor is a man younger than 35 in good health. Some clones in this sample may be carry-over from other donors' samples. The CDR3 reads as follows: CASSPPDRGRNGYTF. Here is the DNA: TGTGCCAGCTCACCACCGGACAGGGGGCGAAATGGCTACACCTTC.